Presented here are 16 T cell receptor beta chains from one specimen sequenced in a study of naive and memory T cell subsets. Study observations and caveats: A few larger clonotypes appeared in naive repertoires, especially CD8, possibly memory cells re-expressing CD45RA.

Both TRBC1 and TRBC2 were covered by a beta constant-region primer of two equimolar oligonucleotides. Ligated cDNA was amplified by four rounds of PCR with nested alpha and beta constant-region primers and SP2. TCRdb processed the UMI-ligation and nested PCR reads anew with MiXCR; each CDR3 protein has one entry. The table records approximately 90,000 distinct CDR3 sequences, around 10% of them present only once. These receptors' antigens are unknown. Source material: naive CD4+ T cells from blood. The receptor set was obtained from a human donor in good health.

This clonotype was observed at least ten times. The V gene is TRBV11-2, the J gene TRBJ2-3; D not resolved. Germline CDR1 SGHAT, CDR2 FQNNGV. Trimming cost V 7 bases and J 1 base, with 18 bases left between them. The CDR3 length is 16 residues. This chain's CDR3 is CASTHLYGAGTDTQYF. The CDR3 DNA reads as TGTGCCAGCACCCATCTATACGGTGCGGGCACAGATACGCAGTATTTT. Combining the CDR3 with reference TRBV11-2 and TRBJ2-3 gives the whole variable domain EAGVAQSPRYKIIEKRQSVAFWCNPISGHATLYWYQQILGQGPKLLIQFQNNGVVDDSQLPKDRFSAERLKGVDSTLKIQPAKLEDSAVYLCASTHLYGAGTDTQYFGPGTRLTVL.

This clonotype has at least ten counts. The gene calls are TRBV4-3 and TRBJ1-6, with D uncertain. V shed 0 bases and J shed 9 bases, with 9 bases lying between them. This CDR3 is 14 amino acids long. Germline V gene data show CDR1 as LGHNA and CDR2 as YSLEER. DNA for the CDR3: TGCGCCAGCAGCCAAGATTCCCGGGGTTCACCCCTCCACTTT. Residues: CASSQDSRGSPLHF.

For the CDR3, the DNA is TGTGCCAGTAGGGTTAGCGGTGGAGATACGCAGCATTTT. Amino acid sequence: CASRVSGGDTQHF. The rearrangement joins TRBV19 to TRBJ2-3; D is unresolved. The DNA end is more similar to TRBJ1-5, so the J call may be wrong. This CDR3 has 13 residues. Germline values: CDR1 LNHDA, CDR2 SQIVND (reference sequence).

This clonotype came up many times. The chain couples TRBV29-1 to TRBJ2-3, with D unresolved. Trimming stripped 7 bases from V and 3 bases from J, with 11 bases between. The CDR3 loop spans 12 amino acids. CDR1 and CDR2 (germline): SQVTM, ANQGSEA. The CDR3 DNA sequence: TGCAGCGCCGCCCATCGGACAGATACGCAGTATTTT. It specifies CSAAHRTDTQYF.

J is TRBJ1-2 and V is TRBV7-6, with D tentatively TRBD1 (6 bases). The CDR3 sequence is 14 residues long. CDR1 is SGHVS, CDR2 FNYEAQ, per germline. V was trimmed by 5 bases and J by 2 bases, leaving 12 bases between them. The CDR3, as DNA: TGTGCCAGCAGCCCCGGGACACTCAACTATGGCTACACCTTC. The encoded protein is CASSPGTLNYGYTF.

This clonotype was found many times. This rearrangement joins TRBV12-3 or TRBV12-4 to TRBJ1-1; 8 bases are a match to TRBD1. V lost 3 bases, J lost 5 bases, and 8 bases stayed unmatched. This CDR3 comprises 15 residues. For the CDR3, the DNA is TGTGCCAGCAGTTTGCAGGACAGGGATTATACTGAAGCTTTCTTT. It specifies CASSLQDRDYTEAFF.

This clonotype was detected only a few times. The chain links TRBV14 to TRBJ2-1; D remains ambiguous. The V gene lost 2 bases and the J gene lost 6 bases, with 11 bases spanning the gap. This CDR3 has 14 residues. Per germline, CDR1 SGHDN and CDR2 FVKESK. The CDR3 sequence is CASSQLRSPNEQFF. The CDR3 DNA is TGTGCCAGCAGCCAACTCCGGTCCCCCAATGAGCAGTTCTTC. Together with reference TRBV14 and TRBJ2-1, the CDR3 gives the full variable domain: EAGVTQFPSHSVIEKGQTVTLRCDPISGHDNLYWYRRVMGKEIKFLLHFVKESKQDESGMPNNRFLAERTGGTYSTLKVQPAELEDSGVYFCASSQLRSPNEQFFGPGTRLTVL.

The V call is TRBV20-1, the J call TRBJ2-7; D might be TRBD2 (6 bases). Germline loops: CDR1 DFQATT, CDR2 SNEGSKA (reference sequence). The ends were cut back, 3 bases at V and 3 bases at J, with 9 bases in the middle. This CDR3 is 12 amino acids long. The CDR3 nucleotides read TGCAGTGCTAGCGGGAGTCTCTACGAGCAGTACTTC. Its protein is CSASGSLYEQYF.

The rearrangement links TRBV7-3 to TRBJ2-7, with D maybe TRBD2 (6 bases). Trimming pared 2 bases from V and 3 bases from J, leaving 14 bases between. This CDR3 contains 15 residues. The germline CDR1 and CDR2 sequences are SGHTA and FQGTGA. In DNA form, the CDR3 reads TGTGCCAGCAGCTTACGATCGGGACTGAACTACGAGCAGTACTTC. It specifies CASSLRSGLNYEQYF.

The chain is built from TRBV18 and TRBJ1-1; D uncertain. Between the trimmed V and J ends, which lost 1 base and 0 bases, there was a span of 6 bases. Germline loops: CDR1 KGHSH, CDR2 LQKENI. This CDR3 comprises 14 residues. CDR3 in DNA: TGTGCCAGCTCACCACGGGTAATGAACACTGAAGCTTTCTTT. Protein: CASSPRVMNTEAFF.

This clonotype was detected only a few times. The chain is built from TRBV7-2 and TRBJ2-1; D is unclear. Germline V gene sequence: CDR1 SGHTA, CDR2 FQGNSA. Trimming removed 1 base at V and 9 bases at J, with 7 bases between. The CDR3 is 12 amino acids. This CDR3 reads CASSLVLPEQFF. The CDR3 DNA sequence: TGTGCCAGCAGCTTAGTCCTCCCTGAGCAGTTCTTC.

Many counts were recorded for this clonotype. The chain carries TRBV12-3 or TRBV12-4 and TRBJ2-5; D gene uncertain. The CDR3 covers 11 residues. Trimming left V 2 bases short and J 5 bases short, with 3 bases between. The CDR3 sequence: CASSLLETQYF. The CDR3 bases are TGTGCCAGCAGTTTATTGGAGACCCAGTACTTC.

This chain joins TRBV5-1 and TRBJ2-1; D possibly corresponds to TRBD2 (6 bases). V lost 1 base and J lost 4, with 15 bases in between. Germline V lookup: CDR1 SGHRS, CDR2 YFSETQ. CDR3 length: 16 residues. The CDR3 sequence is CASSLSLGGGYNEQFF. DNA for the CDR3: TGCGCCAGCAGCTTGAGTTTGGGAGGCGGTTACAATGAGCAGTTCTTC. The full variable domain, rest sourced from reference TRBV5-1 and TRBJ2-1, is KAGVTQTPRYLIKTRGQQVTLSCSPISGHRSVSWYQQTPGQGLQFLFEYFSETQRNKGNFPGRFSGRQFSNSRSEMNVSTLELGDSALYLCASSLSLGGGYNEQFFGPGTRLTVL.

DNA for the CDR3: TGTGCCAGCAGCTCCCAGACTAGCGGGTCCGTCGGGGAGCTGTTTTTT. This sequence encodes CASSSQTSGSVGELFF. The V call is TRBV7-3, the J call TRBJ2-2, with 10 bases identical to TRBD2. Germline V gene sequence: CDR1 SGHTA, CDR2 FQGTGA. The CDR3 sequence is 16 residues long. V shed 4 bases and J 7 bases; nucleotides not matched to a gene: 9. The full variable domain, in which reference TRBV7-3 and TRBJ2-2 provide the parts outside the CDR3, is GAGVSQTPSNKVTEKGKYVELRCDPISGHTALYWYRQSLGQGPEFLIYFQGTGAADDSGLPNDRFFAVRPEGSVSTLKIQRTERGDSAVYLCASSSQTSGSVGELFFGEGSRLTVL.

The sample holds many counts of this clonotype. This chain links TRBV6-2 or TRBV6-3 with TRBJ2-7; D is unresolved. CDR1 and CDR2 (germline): MNHEY, SVGEGT. This CDR3 is built from 15 residues. The germline V and J ends were trimmed by 5 bases and 2 bases, with 16 bases remaining between them. Here the CDR3 DNA reads TGTGCCAGCAGTCGTTACCAGTCCACCACCTACGAGCAGTACTTC. It is translated as CASSRYQSTTYEQYF.

The chain has TRBV6-2 or TRBV6-3 and TRBJ2-1; 7 nucleotides match TRBD2. The CDR3 extends over 16 amino acids. The germline V gene encodes CDR1 MNHEY and CDR2 SVGEGT. V lost 5 bases, J lost 4 bases, and 11 bases stayed unmatched. The CDR3 loop is CASSDPPAGFYNEQFF. The DNA of the CDR3 is TGTGCCAGCAGTGACCCTCCAGCGGGGTTTTACAATGAGCAGTTCTTC.